These 4 T cell receptor beta chains share one sample of origin, sequenced in a study of CD8 T cells in ankylosing spondylitis (dated by TCRdb to 2016 to 2017). Library creation used 5' RACE. Sequencing was carried out with an Illumina HiSeq 2500. The raw public data were reprocessed by TCRdb itself: fastp quality trimming at Q25, MiXCR clonotype calling, in-frame beta chains only. Under each unique CDR3 protein, matching rows form one entry showing the most common genes and DNA. For this sample there are around 300,000 distinct CDR3 sequences; more than 9% appear just once. The biggest ten clones account for around 10% of the sample. The specimen was blood, either unsorted or a sorted T cell fraction (not recorded which). These receptors originate from a female donor with ankylosing spondylitis or in good health (not recorded which).

This clonotype was found a few times. The chain is built from TRBV9 and TRBJ2-1; weak D call: TRBD2 (7 bases). The CDR3 runs to 16 residues. Per germline, CDR1 SGDLS and CDR2 YYNGEE. The V end was cut by 5 bases, the J end by 4 bases, with 19 bases between. This CDR3 is CASSSRGAGEYNEQFF. The CDR3 DNA sequence: TGTGCCAGCAGTTCAAGGGGGGCGGGGGAGTACAATGAGCAGTTCTTC.

A few counts support this clonotype. This chain links TRBV5-1 with TRBJ2-2; 9 nucleotides match TRBD2. There are 16 residues in the CDR3. Germline loops: CDR1 SGHRS, CDR2 YFSETQ. V lost 4 bases, J lost 5 bases, and 9 bases stayed unmatched. CDR3 sequence: CASSPLAGVGTGELFF. In nucleotides, the CDR3 is TGCGCCAGCAGCCCCTTAGCGGGAGTAGGAACCGGGGAGCTGTTTTTT.

At least ten counts were recorded for this clonotype. CDR3 loop: CASSAQGLTSTDTQYF. Written as DNA, the CDR3 is TGTGCCAGCAGTGCCCAGGGTCTTACTAGCACAGATACGCAGTATTTT. The chain carries TRBV25-1 and TRBJ2-3; D perhaps matches TRBD1 (5 bases). Germline V gene lookup returns CDR1 MGHDK and CDR2 SYGVNS. The CDR3 contains 16 residues. Trimming left V 4 bases short and J 0 bases short, with 14 bases between.

This clonotype turned up a few times. J is TRBJ2-1 and V is TRBV12-3 or TRBV12-4, with TRBD2 as a possible D gene (5 bases). The CDR3 covers 15 residues. V was clipped by 6 bases and J by 0 bases, with 12 bases between them. The CDR3 region has the DNA TGTGCCAGCAGCGCCAGCGGCATCTCCTACAATGAGCAGTTCTTC. Its protein product is CASSASGISYNEQFF.